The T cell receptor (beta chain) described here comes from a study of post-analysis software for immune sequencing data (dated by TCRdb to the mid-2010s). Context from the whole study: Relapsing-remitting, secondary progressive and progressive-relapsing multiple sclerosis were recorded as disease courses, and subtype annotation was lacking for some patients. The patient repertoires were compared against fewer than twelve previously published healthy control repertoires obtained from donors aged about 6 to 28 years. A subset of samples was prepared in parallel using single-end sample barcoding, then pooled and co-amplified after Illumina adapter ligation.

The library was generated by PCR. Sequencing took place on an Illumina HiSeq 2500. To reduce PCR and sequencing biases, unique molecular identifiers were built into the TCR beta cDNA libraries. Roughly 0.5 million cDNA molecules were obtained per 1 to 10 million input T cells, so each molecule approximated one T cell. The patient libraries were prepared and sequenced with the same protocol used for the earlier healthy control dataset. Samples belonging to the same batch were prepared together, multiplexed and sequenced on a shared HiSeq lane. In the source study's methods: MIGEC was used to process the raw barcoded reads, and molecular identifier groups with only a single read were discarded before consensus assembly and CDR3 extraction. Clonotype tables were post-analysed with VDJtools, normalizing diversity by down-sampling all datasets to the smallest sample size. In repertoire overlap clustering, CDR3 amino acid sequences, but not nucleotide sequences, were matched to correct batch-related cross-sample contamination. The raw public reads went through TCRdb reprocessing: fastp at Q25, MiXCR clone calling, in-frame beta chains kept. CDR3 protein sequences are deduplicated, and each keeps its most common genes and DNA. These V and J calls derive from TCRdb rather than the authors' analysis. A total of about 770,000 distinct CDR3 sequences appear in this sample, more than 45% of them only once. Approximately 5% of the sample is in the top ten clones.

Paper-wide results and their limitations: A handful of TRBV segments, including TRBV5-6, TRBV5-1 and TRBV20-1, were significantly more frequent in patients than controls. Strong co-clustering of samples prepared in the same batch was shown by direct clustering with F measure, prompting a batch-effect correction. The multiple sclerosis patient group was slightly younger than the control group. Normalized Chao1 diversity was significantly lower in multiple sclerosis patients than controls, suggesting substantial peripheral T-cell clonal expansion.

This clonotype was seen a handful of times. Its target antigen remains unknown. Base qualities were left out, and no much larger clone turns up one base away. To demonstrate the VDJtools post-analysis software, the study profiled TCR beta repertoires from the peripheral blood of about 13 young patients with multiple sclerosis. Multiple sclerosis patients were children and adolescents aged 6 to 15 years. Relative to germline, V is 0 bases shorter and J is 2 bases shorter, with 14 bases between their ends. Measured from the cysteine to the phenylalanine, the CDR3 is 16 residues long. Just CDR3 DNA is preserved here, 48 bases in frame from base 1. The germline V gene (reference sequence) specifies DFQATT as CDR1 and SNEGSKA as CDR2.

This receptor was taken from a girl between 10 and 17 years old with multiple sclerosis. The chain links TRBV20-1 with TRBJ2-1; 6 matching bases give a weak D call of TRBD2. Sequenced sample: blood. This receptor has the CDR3 CSARDETGRAYNEQFF. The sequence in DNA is TGCAGTGCTAGAGATGAGACCGGGAGAGCCTACAATGAGCAGTTCTTC.